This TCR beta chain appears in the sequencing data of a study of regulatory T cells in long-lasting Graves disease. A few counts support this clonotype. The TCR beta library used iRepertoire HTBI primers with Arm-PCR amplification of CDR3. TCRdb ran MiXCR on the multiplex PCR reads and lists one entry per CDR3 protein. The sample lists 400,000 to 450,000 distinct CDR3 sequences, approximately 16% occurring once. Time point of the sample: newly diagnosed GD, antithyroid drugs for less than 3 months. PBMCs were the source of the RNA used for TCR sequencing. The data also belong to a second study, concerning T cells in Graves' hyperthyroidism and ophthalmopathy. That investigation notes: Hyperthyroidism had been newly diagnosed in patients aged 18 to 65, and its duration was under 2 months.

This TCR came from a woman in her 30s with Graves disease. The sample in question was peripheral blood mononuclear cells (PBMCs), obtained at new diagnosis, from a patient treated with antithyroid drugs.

The CDR3, as DNA: TGCAGCGTTGGGGGGGGTGGAGCTCACTACAATGAGCAGTTCTTC. Translation: CSVGGGGAHYNEQFF. V usage is TRBV29-1 and J usage is TRBJ2-1, with 7 bases aligning to TRBD2. Germline CDR1 and CDR2: SQVTM and ANQGSEA. The V gene end was trimmed by 4 bases and the J gene end by 3 bases; junction bases not matched to a gene: 9. The CDR3 has 15 residues.